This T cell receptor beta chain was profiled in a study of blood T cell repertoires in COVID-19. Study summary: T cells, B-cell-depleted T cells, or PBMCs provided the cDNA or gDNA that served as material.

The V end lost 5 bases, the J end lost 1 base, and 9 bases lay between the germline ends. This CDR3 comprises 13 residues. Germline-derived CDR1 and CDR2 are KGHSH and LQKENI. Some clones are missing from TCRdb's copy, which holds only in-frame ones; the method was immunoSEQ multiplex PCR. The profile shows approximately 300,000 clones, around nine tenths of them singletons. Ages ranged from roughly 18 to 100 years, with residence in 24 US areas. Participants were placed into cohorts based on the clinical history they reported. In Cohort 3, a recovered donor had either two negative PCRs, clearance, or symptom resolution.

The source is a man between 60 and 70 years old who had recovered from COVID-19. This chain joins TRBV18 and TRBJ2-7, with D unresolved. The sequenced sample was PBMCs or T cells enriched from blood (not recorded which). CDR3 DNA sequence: TGTGCCAGCTCAAGAGGTTTATCCTACGAGCAGTACTTC. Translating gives CASSRGLSYEQYF. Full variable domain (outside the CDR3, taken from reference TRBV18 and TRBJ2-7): NAGVMQNPRHLVRRRGQEARLRCSPMKGHSHVYWYRQLPEEGLKFMVYLQKENIIDESGMPKERFSAEFPKEGPSILRIQQVVRGDSAAYFCASSRGLSYEQYFGPGTRLTVT.